This T cell receptor beta chain was obtained from a study of CD8 T cells in ankylosing spondylitis. Study-wide results and caveats: Among TCR beta sequences, a motif of several highly homologous variants appeared characteristic of ankylosing spondylitis blood.

In making TCR beta libraries, quantitative 5'-RACE with molecular barcodes was used. Via MiXCR, TCRdb re-called the 5' RACE reads, giving one row per CDR3 protein. The table has some 700,000 distinct CDR3 sequences, roughly 19% seen once; the top ten hold under 20%. In the case of this clonotype: The antigen remains unidentified.

The sample was blood, either unsorted or a sorted T cell fraction (not recorded which). This sequence was found in a male donor with ankylosing spondylitis.

The CDR3 bases are TGTGCCAGCAGCTTAGGCGGGACACCGAACACTGAAGCTTTCTTT. Its protein is CASSLGGTPNTEAFF. This rearrangement joins TRBV7-6 to TRBJ1-1, with a possible D match to TRBD1 (6 bases). CDR3 size: 15 residues. Per germline, CDR1 SGHVS and CDR2 FNYEAQ. V was shortened by 1 base and J by 1 base, with 10 bases between the two germline ends.